This is a list of T cell receptor beta chains from one sample in a study of shared clonotypes between healthy human individuals. The repertoire was sequenced with immunoSEQ multiplex PCR; TCRdb's copy has only in-frame clones and lacks some. The sample shows 950,000 to 1,100,000 clones, roughly 74% of them seen only once. The sequencing input was memory CD4+ T cells from PBMCs. Receptors were obtained from a man younger than 35 in good health. Some clones in this sample may be carry-over from other donors' samples. Each CDR3 is given with its conserved first and last residue. The D gene is left open where the match is weak. Rows give clone size only sometimes, using once, few, many, or a class for an expanded clone.

v_call	j_call	clone_size	d_call	cdr3_nt	cdr3_aa
TRBV7-2	TRBJ1-3	-	-	TGTGCCAGCAGCTCAGGACAGGGAAACACCATATATTTT	CASSSGQGNTIYF
TRBV5-1	TRBJ1-2	-	-	TGCGCCAGCAGCTTGGCCTTTTTTTTGAGGGGAAACGGCTACACCTTC	CASSLAFFLRGNGYTF
TRBV14	TRBJ2-7	-	TRBD2	TGTGCCAGCAGCCAAGGGGCTAGCGGGACTTCCTACGAGCAGTACTTC	CASSQGASGTSYEQYF
TRBV28	TRBJ1-1	-	-	TGTGCCACCCCCCCCGGGGGTGTAACTGAAGCTTTCTTT	CATPPGGVTEAFF
TRBV5-1	TRBJ2-2	-	-	TGCGCCAGCAGGTCTCTGGTGGTGGTTAACACCGGGGAGCTGTTTTTT	CASRSLVVVNTGELFF
TRBV5-1	TRBJ2-5	-	-	TGCGCCAGCAGCACAGGAGGACCGGGCCAAGAGACCCAGTACTTC	CASSTGGPGQETQYF
TRBV27	TRBJ2-1	-	-	TGTGCCAGCAGTAATCGCGGCGAGCAGTTCTTC	CASSNRGEQFF
TRBV19	TRBJ2-7	-	-	TGTGCCAGTAGATCGGGAGACGAGCAGTACTTC	CASRSGDEQYF
TRBV9	TRBJ2-1	-	TRBD2	TGTGCCAGCAGCGTAGGACTAGCGGGGTACAATGAGCAGTTCTTC	CASSVGLAGYNEQFF
TRBV2	TRBJ2-6	once	-	TGTGCCAGCCTGGGGGTGGCTGGGGCCAACGTCCTGACTTTC	CASLGVAGANVLTF
TRBV7-3	TRBJ2-2	-	-	TGTGCCAGCAGCGTCCGGGCCACCGGGGAGCTGTTTTTT	CASSVRATGELFF
TRBV28	TRBJ2-3	-	-	TGTGCCAGCAGTTTTTCGTCAGGGAAGGGGTCAGATACGCAGTATTTT	CASSFSSGKGSDTQYF
TRBV21-1	TRBJ2-5	-	-	TGTGCCAGCAGCAAAGCGCTTTTGGCCAGGCGGGGGGAGACCCAGTACTTC	CASSKALLARRGETQYF
TRBV4-3	TRBJ2-1	-	TRBD2	TGCGCCAGCAGCCCCGTCGGGCTAGCGGGAGGCTACAATGAGCAGTTCTTC	CASSPVGLAGGYNEQFF
TRBV7-8	TRBJ1-1	-	-	TGTGCCAGCAGCTTTGAAGGACTGAACACTGAAGCTTTCTTT	CASSFEGLNTEAFF
TRBV5-4	TRBJ1-2	-	TRBD1	TGTGCCAGCAGCTTGGGGGGACAGGGGGCCCTAAGCGGCTACACCTTC	CASSLGGQGALSGYTF
TRBV2	TRBJ2-5	few	-	TGTGCCAGCAGTGATCGGGGAGCCGCCCCCAGGGAGACCCAGTACTTC	CASSDRGAAPRETQYF
TRBV7-6	TRBJ2-3	-	-	TGTGCCAGCAGCTTCAAGATCCGAACAGATACGCAGTATTTT	CASSFKIRTDTQYF
TRBV19	TRBJ2-2	-	-	TGTGCCAGTATAAGGGACGGGCTCGAGGGCACCGGGGAGCTGTTTTTT	CASIRDGLEGTGELFF
TRBV5-1	TRBJ2-6	-	-	TGCGCCAGCCGTTTCGGGGGTAAGGCTGGGGCCAACGTCCTGACTTTC	CASRFGGKAGANVLTF
TRBV6-1	TRBJ2-1	-	TRBD2	TGTGCCACGCGGGAGGGCCTTTACAATGAGCAGTTCTTC	CATREGLYNEQFF
TRBV7-2	TRBJ2-2	-	-	TGTGCCAGCAGCCTGAGAGGGGCGCCAAACACCGGGGAGCTGTTTTTT	CASSLRGAPNTGELFF
TRBV29-1	TRBJ2-3	-	-	TGCAGCGCCGATCGAGGCTACACAGATACGCAGTATTTT	CSADRGYTDTQYF
TRBV19	TRBJ2-1	few	TRBD1	TGTGCCAGTCGACACAGGGGGAACAATGAGCAGTTCTTC	CASRHRGNNEQFF
TRBV6-1	TRBJ2-2	-	TRBD2	TGTGCCAGCAGGAGCGGGAGGGAGACCGGGGAGCTGTTTTTT	CASRSGRETGELFF
TRBV29-1	TRBJ2-1	-	TRBD2	TGCAGCGTTGATACGGGAGGGGAGCAGTTCTTC	CSVDTGGEQFF
TRBV4-1	TRBJ2-4	once	-	TGCGCCAGCAGCCAAGCGGGGTCCCGTAAAAACATTCAGTACTTC	CASSQAGSRKNIQYF
TRBV28	TRBJ1-2	-	-	TGTGCCAGCAGGCCCGGTGGGCAGTATGGCTACACCTTC	CASRPGGQYGYTF
TRBV9	TRBJ2-1	-	-	TGTGCCAGCAGCGTAGTGTCCGGATACAATGAGCAGTTCTTC	CASSVVSGYNEQFF
TRBV7-9	TRBJ1-2	-	-	TGTGCCAGCAGCTTAGCCGCCGGCAGCCCTAACTATGGCTACACCTTC	CASSLAAGSPNYGYTF
TRBV7-2	TRBJ2-1	-	-	TGTGCCAGCAGCACCCGAGCGGCATCCTACAATGAGCAGTTCTTC	CASSTRAASYNEQFF
TRBV6-1	TRBJ2-7	-	TRBD2	TGTGCCAGCAGTGAGCGGGAGGCCCCATCCTACGAGCAGTACTTC	CASSEREAPSYEQYF
TRBV6-1	TRBJ1-5	-	-	TGTGCCAGCAGCTGGGGCCTGGGGAGCAATCAGCCCCAGCATTTT	CASSWGLGSNQPQHF
TRBV5-4	TRBJ2-5	-	TRBD2	TGTGCCAGCAGCTTAAGGACTAGCGGGGGGTATACCCAGTACTTC	CASSLRTSGGYTQYF
TRBV9	TRBJ1-2	-	TRBD1	TGTGCCAGCAGCCCACGGGGGGACAGGGTCTATGGCTACACCTTC	CASSPRGDRVYGYTF
TRBV27	TRBJ2-2	-	TRBD2	TGTGCCAGCAGCATGGCTAGCGGGAGCCCCGGGGAGCTGTTTTTT	CASSMASGSPGELFF
TRBV28	TRBJ2-1	few	TRBD2	TGTGCCAGCCTCCCCGGGACTACCTTGAAGGATGAGCAGTTCTTC	CASLPGTTLKDEQFF
TRBV12-1	TRBJ2-7	few	-	TGTGCCAGCAGCTCACGATCCGTAAAGGACAGGGCTAACTACGAGCAGTACTTC	CASSSRSVKDRANYEQYF
TRBV14	TRBJ2-5	-	TRBD2	TGTGCCAGCAGCCTTGCTGGCGGGAGGCTCCAAGAGACCCAGTACTTC	CASSLAGGRLQETQYF
TRBV7-9	TRBJ2-7	-	-	TGTGCCAGCAGCTTAGCGGAGGGGGTACCCTACGAGCAGTACTTC	CASSLAEGVPYEQYF
TRBV28	TRBJ2-2	few	-	TGTGCCAGCAGTAAGAACACCGGGGAGCTGTTTTTT	CASSKNTGELFF
TRBV6-4	TRBJ2-2	-	-	TGTGCCAGCAGTGACTCGGGGGTGAACACCGGGGAGCTGTTTTTT	CASSDSGVNTGELFF
TRBV7-2	TRBJ1-2	-	TRBD1	TGTGCCAGCAGTAACCCGGGACAGGGAGATGGCTACACCTTC	CASSNPGQGDGYTF
TRBV11-1	TRBJ2-2	-	-	TGTGCCAGCAGCTTCCGACCCGGCGGTCTAGCCGGGGAGCTGTTTTTT	CASSFRPGGLAGELFF
TRBV28	TRBJ1-5	-	-	TGTGCCAGCAGTTCCTCCCTCTATCAGCCCCAGCATTTT	CASSSSLYQPQHF
TRBV4-1	TRBJ2-3	few	TRBD1	TGCGCCAGCAGCCCGGGTGTGGGCAGGGGGAAAAACACAGATACGCAGTATTTT	CASSPGVGRGKNTDTQYF
TRBV5-1	TRBJ2-5	-	TRBD1	TGCGCCAGCAGCAAGGACAGGGTCAGGGAGACCCAGTACTTC	CASSKDRVRETQYF
TRBV9	TRBJ2-3	-	-	TGTGCCAGCAGCGTAACTCTCACAGATACGCAGTATTTT	CASSVTLTDTQYF
TRBV7-8	TRBJ2-1	-	-	TGTGCCAGCAGCTTCCTCCTAGGCAATGAGCAGTTCTTC	CASSFLLGNEQFF
TRBV30	TRBJ1-6	-	TRBD1	TGTGCCTGGATCCCCGGACAGGGGTTCAATTCACCCCTCCACTTT	CAWIPGQGFNSPLHF
TRBV28	TRBJ2-1	-	TRBD2	TGTGCCAGCAGCCACCGCCGGGGGAGGCTAGCGGGGACCAATGAGCAGTTCTTC	CASSHRRGRLAGTNEQFF
TRBV10-3	TRBJ2-7	once	-	TGTGCCATCAGTGAGTCGACGTACGAGCAGTACTTC	CAISESTYEQYF
TRBV5-1	TRBJ2-3	-	-	TGCGCCAGCAGCCCCCTCGGGGCCACCCCAGATACGCAGTATTTT	CASSPLGATPDTQYF
TRBV19	TRBJ2-7	-	TRBD1	TGTGCCAGTAGTAGCCAAGGGACAGGGGGCGCAGGATACGAGCAGTACTTC	CASSSQGTGGAGYEQYF
TRBV7-9	TRBJ2-1	-	TRBD2	TGTGCCAGCAGCCCGCCGGGTAGCGGGAACAATGAGCAGTTCTTC	CASSPPGSGNNEQFF